This TCR beta chain is drawn from a study of CD8 T cells in ankylosing spondylitis. Study outcomes and limitations: Disease-linked clones bore a CD8+ phenotype and were relatively rare in peripheral blood. A motif in TCR beta, a set of 8 or 9 highly homologous variants, appeared characteristic of ankylosing spondylitis blood.

This clonotype was counted ten times or more. Its cognate antigen is unknown. TCRdb re-analysed the 5' RACE reads in MiXCR, keeping a single row per CDR3 protein. The sample shows 90,000 to 100,000 distinct CDR3 sequences, roughly 8.3% of them seen only once. V was trimmed by 0 bases and J by 3 bases, leaving 13 bases between them. This CDR3 is 15 amino acids long. CDR1 is SGHRS, CDR2 YFSETQ, per germline. The sample was blood, either unsorted or a sorted T cell fraction (not recorded which). V is TRBV5-1 and J is TRBJ2-7, with D possibly being TRBD1 (5 bases). The receptor was isolated from a male donor with ankylosing spondylitis or in good health (not recorded which). The CDR3 region is CASSLEGDPFYEQYF. The CDR3 nucleotides read TGCGCCAGCAGCTTGGAAGGGGATCCTTTCTACGAGCAGTACTTC.